The source of this T cell receptor (beta chain) is a study of shared clonotypes between healthy human individuals. Across the whole study: Per donor, three plates held CD4 naive cells, three held CD4 memory, two held CD8 naive and one held CD8 memory.

Worth noting for this clone: Its antigen is unidentified.

Findings and caveats of the study: An expected dependence of interdonor clonotype sharing on sequencing depth was noted. About 5% was the fraction of naive CD4 clonotypes found shared across four donors. Rarefaction exposed incomplete sorted-subset sequencing despite large depth.

Generated by immunoSEQ multiplex PCR, the TCRdb table keeps only in-frame clones and is missing some. The data contain some 500,000 clones, 90% to 96% of them singletons. The germline gives CDR1 GTSNPN, CDR2 SVGIG (reference sequence). This CDR3 has 15 residues. The sequence came from a woman aged 25-40 years in good health. The specimen sequenced was naive CD4+ T cells sorted from blood. The subset: CD45RA+ positively selected. This rearrangement joins TRBV30 to TRBJ2-5; D is ambiguous. TRBJ2-7 explains the end of the DNA better; the J call may be wrong. The CDR3 sequence is CAWSLYRRDSYEQYF. The CDR3 region has the DNA TGTGCCTGGAGTTTATATCGGCGAGACTCCTACGAGCAGTACTTC.